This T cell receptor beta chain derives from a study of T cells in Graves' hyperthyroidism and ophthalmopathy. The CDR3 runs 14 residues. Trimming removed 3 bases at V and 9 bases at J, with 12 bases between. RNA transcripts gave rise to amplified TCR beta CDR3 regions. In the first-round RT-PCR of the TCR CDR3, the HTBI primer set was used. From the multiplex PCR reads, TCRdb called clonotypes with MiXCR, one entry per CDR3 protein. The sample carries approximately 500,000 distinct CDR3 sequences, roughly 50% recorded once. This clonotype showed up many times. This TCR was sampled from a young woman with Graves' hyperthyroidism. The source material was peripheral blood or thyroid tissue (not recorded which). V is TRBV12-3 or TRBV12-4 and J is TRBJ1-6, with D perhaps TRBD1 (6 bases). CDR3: CASSFRGAGSPLHF. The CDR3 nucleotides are TGTGCCAGCAGTTTTAGGGGGGCAGGTTCACCCCTCCACTTT.